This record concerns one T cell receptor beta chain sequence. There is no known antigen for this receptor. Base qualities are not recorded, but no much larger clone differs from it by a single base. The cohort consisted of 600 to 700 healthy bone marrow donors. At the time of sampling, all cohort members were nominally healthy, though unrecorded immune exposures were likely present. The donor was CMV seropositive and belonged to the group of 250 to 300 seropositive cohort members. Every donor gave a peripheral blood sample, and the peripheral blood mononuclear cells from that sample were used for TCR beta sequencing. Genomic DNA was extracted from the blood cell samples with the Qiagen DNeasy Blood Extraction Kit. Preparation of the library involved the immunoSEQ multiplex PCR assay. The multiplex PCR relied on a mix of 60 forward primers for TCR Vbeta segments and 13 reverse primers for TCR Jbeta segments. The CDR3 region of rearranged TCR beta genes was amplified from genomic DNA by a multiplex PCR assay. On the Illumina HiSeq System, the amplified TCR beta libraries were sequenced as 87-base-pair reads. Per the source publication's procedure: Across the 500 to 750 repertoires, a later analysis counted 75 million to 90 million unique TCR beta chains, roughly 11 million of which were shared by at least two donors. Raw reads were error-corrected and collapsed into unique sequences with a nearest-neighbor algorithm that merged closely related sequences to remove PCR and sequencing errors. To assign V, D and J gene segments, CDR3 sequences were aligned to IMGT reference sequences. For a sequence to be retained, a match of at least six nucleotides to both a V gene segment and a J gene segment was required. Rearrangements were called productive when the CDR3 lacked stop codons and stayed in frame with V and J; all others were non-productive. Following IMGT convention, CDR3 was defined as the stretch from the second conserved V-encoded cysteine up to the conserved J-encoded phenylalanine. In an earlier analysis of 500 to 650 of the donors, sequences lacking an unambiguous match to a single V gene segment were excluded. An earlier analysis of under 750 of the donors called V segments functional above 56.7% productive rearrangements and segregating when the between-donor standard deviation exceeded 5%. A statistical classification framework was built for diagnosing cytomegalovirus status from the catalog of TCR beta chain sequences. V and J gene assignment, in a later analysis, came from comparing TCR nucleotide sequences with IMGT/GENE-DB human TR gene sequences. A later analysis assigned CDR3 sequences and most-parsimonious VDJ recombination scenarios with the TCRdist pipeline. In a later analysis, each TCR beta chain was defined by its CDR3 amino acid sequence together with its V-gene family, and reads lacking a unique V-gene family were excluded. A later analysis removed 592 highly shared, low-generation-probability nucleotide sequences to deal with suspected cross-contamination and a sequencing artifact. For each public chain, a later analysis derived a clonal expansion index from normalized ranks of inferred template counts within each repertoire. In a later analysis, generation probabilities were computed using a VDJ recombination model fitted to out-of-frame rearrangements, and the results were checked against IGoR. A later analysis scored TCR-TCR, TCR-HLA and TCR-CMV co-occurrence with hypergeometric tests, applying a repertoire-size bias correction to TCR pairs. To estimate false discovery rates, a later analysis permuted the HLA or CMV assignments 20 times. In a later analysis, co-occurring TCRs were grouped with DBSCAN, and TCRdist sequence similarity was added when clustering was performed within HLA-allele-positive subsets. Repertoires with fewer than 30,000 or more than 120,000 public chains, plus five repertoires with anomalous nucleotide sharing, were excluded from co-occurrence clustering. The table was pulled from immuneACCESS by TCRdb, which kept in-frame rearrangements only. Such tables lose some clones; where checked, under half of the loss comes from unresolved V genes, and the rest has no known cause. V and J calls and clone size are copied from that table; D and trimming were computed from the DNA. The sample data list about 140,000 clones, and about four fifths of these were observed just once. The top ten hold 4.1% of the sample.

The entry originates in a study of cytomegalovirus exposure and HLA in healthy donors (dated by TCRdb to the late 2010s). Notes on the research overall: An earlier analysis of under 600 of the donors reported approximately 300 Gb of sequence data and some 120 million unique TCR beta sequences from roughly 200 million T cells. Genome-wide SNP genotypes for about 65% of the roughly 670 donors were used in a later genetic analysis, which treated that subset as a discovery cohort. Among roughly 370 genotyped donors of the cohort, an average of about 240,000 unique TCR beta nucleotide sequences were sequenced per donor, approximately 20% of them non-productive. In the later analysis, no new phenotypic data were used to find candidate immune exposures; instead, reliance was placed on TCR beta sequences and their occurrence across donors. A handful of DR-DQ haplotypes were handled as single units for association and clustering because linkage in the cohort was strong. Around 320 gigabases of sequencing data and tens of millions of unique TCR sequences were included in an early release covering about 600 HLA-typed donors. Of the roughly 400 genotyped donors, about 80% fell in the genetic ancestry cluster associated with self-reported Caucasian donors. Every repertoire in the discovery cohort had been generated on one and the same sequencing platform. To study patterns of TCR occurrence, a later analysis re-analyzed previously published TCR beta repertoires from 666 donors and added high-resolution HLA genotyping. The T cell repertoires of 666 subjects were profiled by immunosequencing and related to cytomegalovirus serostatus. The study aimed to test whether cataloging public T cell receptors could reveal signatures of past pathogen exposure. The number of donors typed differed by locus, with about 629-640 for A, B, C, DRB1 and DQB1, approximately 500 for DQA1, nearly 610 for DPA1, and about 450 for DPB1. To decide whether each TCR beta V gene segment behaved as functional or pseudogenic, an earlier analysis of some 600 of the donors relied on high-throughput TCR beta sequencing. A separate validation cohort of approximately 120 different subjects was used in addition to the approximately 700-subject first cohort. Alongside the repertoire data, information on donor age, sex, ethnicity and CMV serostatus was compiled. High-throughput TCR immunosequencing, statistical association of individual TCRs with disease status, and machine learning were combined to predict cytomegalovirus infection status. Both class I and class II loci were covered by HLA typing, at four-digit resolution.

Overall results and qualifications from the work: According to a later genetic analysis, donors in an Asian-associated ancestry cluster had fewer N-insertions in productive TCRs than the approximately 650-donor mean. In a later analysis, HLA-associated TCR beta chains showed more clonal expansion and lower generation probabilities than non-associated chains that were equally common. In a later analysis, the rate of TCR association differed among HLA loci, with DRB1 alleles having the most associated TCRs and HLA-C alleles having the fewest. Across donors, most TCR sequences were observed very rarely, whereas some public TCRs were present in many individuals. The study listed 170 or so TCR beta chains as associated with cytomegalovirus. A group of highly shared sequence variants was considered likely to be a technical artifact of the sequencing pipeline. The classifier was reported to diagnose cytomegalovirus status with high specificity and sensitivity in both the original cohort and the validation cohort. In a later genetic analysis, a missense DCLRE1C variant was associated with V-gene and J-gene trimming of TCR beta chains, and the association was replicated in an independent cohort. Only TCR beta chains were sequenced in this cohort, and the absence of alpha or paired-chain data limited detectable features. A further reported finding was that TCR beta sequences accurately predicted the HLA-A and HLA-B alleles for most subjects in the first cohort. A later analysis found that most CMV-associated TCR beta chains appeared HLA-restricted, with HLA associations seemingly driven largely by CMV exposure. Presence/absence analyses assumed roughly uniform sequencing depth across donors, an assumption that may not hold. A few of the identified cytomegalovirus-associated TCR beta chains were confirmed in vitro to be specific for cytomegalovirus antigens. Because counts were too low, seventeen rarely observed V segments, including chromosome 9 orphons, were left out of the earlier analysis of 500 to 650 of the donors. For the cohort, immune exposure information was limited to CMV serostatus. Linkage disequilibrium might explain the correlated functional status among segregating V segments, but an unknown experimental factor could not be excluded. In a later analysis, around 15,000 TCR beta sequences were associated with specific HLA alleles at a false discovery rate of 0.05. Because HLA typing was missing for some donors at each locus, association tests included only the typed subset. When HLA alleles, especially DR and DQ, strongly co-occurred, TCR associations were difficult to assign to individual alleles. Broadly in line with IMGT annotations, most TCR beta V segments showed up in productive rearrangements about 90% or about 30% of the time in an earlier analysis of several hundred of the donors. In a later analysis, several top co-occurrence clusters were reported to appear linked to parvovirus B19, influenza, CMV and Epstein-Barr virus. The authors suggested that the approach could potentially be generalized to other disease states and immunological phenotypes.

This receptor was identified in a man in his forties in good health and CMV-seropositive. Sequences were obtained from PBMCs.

The base sequence is TGCGCCAGCAGCCCGTCGACTCGCCGGGGCGGGGAGCTGTTTTTT. The encoded protein is CASSPSTRRGGELFF. The rearrangement combines TRBV5-1 with TRBJ2-2; matching of 5 bases hints at TRBD2 as the D gene. From cysteine to phenylalanine, the CDR3 is 15 amino acids long. Only the CDR3 portion is preserved as DNA: 45 bases, with reading frame beginning at the first base. CDR1 and CDR2, looked up from the germline V gene, are SGHRS and YFSETQ. V loses 4 bases, J loses 7 bases, and the germline ends lie 17 bases apart.